The sequence of this T cell receptor (beta chain) was determined in a study of T cells in Graves' hyperthyroidism and ophthalmopathy. From RNA transcripts, TCR beta CDR3 regions were amplified. The HTBI primer set drove a first-round RT-PCR of the TCR CDR3. TCRdb called the multiplex PCR reads again in MiXCR, with one record for every CDR3 protein. The table has fewer than 650,000 distinct CDR3 sequences, approximately 14% seen once; the top ten hold 5.8%. This CDR3 is built from 13 residues. Germline lookup yields CDR1 MNHNS and CDR2 SASEGT. This clonotype was observed a few times. One base away lies a much larger clone, so this may be a sequencing read error.

The sequenced sample was blood. The rearrangement joins TRBV6-1 to TRBJ2-5; 7 bases map to TRBD2. This sequence was found in a woman in her 30s with Graves' hyperthyroidism that later progressed to Graves' ophthalmopathy. As DNA, the CDR3 is TGTGCCAGCACGGGGGAGGGCGAAGAGATCCAGTACTTC. It is translated as CASTGEGEEIQYF.